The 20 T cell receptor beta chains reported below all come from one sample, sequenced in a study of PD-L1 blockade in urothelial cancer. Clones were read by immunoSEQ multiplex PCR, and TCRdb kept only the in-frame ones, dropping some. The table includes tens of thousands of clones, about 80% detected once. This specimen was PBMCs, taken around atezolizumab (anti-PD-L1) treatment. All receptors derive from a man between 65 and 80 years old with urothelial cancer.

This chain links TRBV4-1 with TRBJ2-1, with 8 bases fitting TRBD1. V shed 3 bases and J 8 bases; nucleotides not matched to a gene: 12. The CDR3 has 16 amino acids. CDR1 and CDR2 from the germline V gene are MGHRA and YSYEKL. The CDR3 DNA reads TGCGCCAGCAGCCATAACGCCGGGACAGGTTTTGATGAGCAGTTCTTC. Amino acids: CASSHNAGTGFDEQFF.

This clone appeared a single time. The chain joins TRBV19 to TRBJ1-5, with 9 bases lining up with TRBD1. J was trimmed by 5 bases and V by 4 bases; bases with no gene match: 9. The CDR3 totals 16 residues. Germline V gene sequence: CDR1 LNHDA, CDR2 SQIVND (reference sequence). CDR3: CASSTTGTGPYQPQHF. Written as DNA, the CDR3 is TGTGCCAGTAGTACCACCGGGACAGGGCCTTATCAGCCCCAGCATTTT.

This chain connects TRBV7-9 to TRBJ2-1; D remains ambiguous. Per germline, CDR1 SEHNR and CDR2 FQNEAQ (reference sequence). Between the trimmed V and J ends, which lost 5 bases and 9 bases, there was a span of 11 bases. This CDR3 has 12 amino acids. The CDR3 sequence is CASSPQSGEQFF. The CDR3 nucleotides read TGTGCCAGCAGCCCTCAGTCTGGTGAGCAGTTCTTC.

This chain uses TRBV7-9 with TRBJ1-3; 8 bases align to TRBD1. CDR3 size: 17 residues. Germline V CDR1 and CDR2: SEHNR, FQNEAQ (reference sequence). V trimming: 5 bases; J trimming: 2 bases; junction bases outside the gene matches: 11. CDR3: CASSPGTGSVTGNTIYF. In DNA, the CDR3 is TGTGCCAGCAGCCCGGGGACAGGCTCCGTCACTGGAAACACCATATATTTT.

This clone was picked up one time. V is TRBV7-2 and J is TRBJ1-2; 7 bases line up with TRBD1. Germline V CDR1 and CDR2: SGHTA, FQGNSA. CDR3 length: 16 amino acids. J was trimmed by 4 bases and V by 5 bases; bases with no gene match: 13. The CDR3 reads CASSPLGGQQSYGYTF. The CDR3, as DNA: TGTGCCAGCAGCCCGCTGGGGGGACAGCAATCCTATGGCTACACCTTC. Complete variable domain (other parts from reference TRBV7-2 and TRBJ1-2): GAGVSQSPSNKVTEKGKDVELRCDPISGHTALYWYRQSLGQGLEFLIYFQGNSAPDKSGLPSDRFSAERTGGSVSTLTIQRTQQEDSAVYLCASSPLGGQQSYGYTFGSGTRLTVV.

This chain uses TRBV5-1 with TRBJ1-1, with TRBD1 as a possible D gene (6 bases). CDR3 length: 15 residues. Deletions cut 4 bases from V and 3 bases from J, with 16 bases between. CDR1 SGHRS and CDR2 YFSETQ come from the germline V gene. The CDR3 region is CASSANPGVDTEAFF. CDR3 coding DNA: TGCGCCAGCAGCGCCAACCCAGGGGTGGACACTGAAGCTTTCTTT.

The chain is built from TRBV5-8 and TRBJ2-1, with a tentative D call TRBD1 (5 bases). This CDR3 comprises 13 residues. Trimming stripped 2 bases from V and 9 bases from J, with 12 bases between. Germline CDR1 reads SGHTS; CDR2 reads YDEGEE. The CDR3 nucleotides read TGTGCCAGCAGCTTAGAAGGCCAGGGTGAGCAGTTCTTC. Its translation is CASSLEGQGEQFF.

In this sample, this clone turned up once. For the CDR3, the DNA is TGCGCCAGCAGCTTGGACCCTGACACCTTAGCTAACTATGGCTACACCTTC. Translating it yields CASSLDPDTLANYGYTF. The J gene is TRBJ1-2, the V gene TRBV5-1; D unclear. Per germline, CDR1 SGHRS and CDR2 YFSETQ. CDR3 length equals 17 residues. V was clipped by 0 bases and J by 0 bases, with 15 bases between them.

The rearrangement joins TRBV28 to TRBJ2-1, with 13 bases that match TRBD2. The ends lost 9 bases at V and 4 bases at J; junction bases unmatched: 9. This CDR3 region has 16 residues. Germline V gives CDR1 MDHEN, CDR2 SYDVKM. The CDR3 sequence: CASGLAGVSFYNEQFF. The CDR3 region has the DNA TGTGCCAGTGGACTAGCGGGAGTTTCGTTTTACAATGAGCAGTTCTTC.

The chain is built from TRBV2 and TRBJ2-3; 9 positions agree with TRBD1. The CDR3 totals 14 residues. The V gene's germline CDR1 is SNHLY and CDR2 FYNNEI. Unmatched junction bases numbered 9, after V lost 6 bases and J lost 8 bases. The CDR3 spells CASRERQGEVTQYF. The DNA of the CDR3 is TGTGCCAGCAGAGAAAGACAGGGGGAGGTTACGCAGTATTTT.

This chain's CDR3 is CASSQTGETEAFF. For the CDR3, the DNA is TGTGCCAGCAGCCAGACAGGGGAGACTGAAGCTTTCTTT. The rearrangement uses TRBV4-2 and TRBJ1-1; 8 positions match TRBD1. The J segment lost 5 bases and the V segment lost 3 bases, leaving 2 bases of the junction unmatched. CDR3 size: 13 residues. Germline assignment: CDR1 LGHNA and CDR2 YNFKEQ.

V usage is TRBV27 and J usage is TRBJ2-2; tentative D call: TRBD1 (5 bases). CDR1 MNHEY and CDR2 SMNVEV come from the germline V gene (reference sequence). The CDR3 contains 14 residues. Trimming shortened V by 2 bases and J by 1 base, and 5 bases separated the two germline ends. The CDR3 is CASSLGQNTGELFF. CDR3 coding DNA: TGTGCCAGCAGTTTAGGACAGAACACCGGGGAGCTGTTTTTT.

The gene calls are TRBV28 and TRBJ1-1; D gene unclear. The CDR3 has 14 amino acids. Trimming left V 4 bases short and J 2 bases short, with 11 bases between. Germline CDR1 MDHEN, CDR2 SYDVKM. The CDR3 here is CASSYTGSNTEAFF. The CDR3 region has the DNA TGTGCCAGCAGTTATACCGGGTCCAACACTGAAGCTTTCTTT.

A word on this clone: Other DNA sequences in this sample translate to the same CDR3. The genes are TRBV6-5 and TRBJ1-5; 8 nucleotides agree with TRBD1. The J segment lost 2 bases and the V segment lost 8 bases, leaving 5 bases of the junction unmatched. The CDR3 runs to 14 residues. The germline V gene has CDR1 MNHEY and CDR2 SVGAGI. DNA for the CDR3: TGTGCCAGCTCGACAGGGGATGGCAATCAGCCCCAGCATTTT. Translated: CASSTGDGNQPQHF.

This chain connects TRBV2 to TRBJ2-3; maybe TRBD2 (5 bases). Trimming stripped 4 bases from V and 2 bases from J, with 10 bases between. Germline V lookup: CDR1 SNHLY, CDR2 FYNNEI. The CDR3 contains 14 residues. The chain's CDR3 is CASSAGRSTDTQYF. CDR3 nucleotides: TGTGCCAGCAGTGCGGGAAGATCCACAGATACGCAGTATTTT. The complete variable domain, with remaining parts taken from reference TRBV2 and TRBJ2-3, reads EPEVTQTPSHQVTQMGQEVILRCVPISNHLYFYWYRQILGQKVEFLVSFYNNEISEKSEIFDDQFSVERPDGSNFTLKIRSTKLEDSAMYFCASSAGRSTDTQYFGPGTRLTVL.

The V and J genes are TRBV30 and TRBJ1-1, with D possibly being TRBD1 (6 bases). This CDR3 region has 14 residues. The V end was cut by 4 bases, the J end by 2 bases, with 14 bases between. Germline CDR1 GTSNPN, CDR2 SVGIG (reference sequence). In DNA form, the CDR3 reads TGTGCCTGGACCAGGACAGACCCCAACACTGAAGCTTTCTTT. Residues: CAWTRTDPNTEAFF.

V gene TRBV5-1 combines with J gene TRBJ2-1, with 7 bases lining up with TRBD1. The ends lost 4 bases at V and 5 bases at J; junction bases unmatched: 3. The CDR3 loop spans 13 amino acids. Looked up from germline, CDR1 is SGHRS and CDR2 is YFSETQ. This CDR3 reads CASSPGTDNEQFF. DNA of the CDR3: TGCGCCAGCAGCCCGGGGACAGACAATGAGCAGTTCTTC.

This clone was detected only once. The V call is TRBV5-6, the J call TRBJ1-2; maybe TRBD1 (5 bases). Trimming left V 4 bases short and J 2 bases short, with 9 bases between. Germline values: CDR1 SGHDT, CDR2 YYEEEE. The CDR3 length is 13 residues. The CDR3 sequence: CASSETVNYGYTF. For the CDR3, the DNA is TGTGCCAGCAGCGAGACAGTAAACTATGGCTACACCTTC.

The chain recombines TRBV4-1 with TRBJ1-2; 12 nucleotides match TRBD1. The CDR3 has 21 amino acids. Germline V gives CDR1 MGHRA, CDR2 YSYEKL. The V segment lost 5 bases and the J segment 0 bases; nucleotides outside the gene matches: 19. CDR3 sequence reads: CASSSLGGRDRGPASNYGYTF. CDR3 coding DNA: TGCGCCAGCAGCTCCCTCGGAGGGCGGGACAGGGGGCCCGCATCTAACTATGGCTACACCTTC.

CDR3 bases: TGTGCCAGCAAAAAGACGGGGGGCAACACTGAAGCTTTCTTT. It translates to CASKKTGGNTEAFF. V usage is TRBV6-5 and J usage is TRBJ1-1; TRBD1 is a possible D gene (6 bases). CDR1 and CDR2 from the germline V gene are MNHEY and SVGAGI. The germline V and J ends were trimmed by 7 bases and 2 bases, with 14 bases remaining between them. The CDR3 loop spans 14 amino acids.